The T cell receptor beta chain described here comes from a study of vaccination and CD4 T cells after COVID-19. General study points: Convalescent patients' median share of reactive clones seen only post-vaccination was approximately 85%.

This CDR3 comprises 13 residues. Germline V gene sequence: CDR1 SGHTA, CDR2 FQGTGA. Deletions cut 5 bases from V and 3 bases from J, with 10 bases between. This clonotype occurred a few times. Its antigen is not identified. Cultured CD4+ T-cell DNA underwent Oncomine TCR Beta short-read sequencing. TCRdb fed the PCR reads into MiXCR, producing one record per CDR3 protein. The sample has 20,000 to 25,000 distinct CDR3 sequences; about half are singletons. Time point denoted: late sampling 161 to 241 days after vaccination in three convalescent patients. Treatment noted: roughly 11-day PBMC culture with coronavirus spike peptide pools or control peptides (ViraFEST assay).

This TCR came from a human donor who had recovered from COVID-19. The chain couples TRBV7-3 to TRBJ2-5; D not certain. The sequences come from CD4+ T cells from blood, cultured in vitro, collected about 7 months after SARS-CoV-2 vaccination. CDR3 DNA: TGTGCCAGCAGCCGCAGATCCGAAGAGACCCAGTACTTC. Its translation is CASSRRSEETQYF.